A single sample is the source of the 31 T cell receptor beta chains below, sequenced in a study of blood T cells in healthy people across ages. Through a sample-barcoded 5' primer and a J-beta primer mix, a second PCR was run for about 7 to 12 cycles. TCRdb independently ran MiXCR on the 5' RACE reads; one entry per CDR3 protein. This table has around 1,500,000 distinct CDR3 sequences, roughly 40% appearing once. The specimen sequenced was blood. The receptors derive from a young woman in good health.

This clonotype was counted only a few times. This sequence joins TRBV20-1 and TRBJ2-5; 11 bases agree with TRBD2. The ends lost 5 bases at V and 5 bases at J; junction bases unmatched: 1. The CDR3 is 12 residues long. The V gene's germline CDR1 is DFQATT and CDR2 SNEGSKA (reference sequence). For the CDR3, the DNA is TGCAGTGCTGTAGCGGGGGGGGAGACCCAGTACTTC. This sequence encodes CSAVAGGETQYF.

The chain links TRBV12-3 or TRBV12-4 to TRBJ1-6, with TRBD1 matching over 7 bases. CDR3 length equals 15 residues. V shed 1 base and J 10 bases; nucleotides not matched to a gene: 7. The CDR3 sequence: CASSLVPAGGSPLHF. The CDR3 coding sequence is TGTGCCAGCAGTTTAGTCCCGGCAGGGGGATCACCCCTCCACTTT.

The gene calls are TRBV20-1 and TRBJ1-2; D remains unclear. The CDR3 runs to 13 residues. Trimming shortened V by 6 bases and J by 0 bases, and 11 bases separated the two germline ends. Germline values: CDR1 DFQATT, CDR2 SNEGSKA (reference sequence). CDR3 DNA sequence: TGCAGTGCAATCACACAGCCTAACTATGGCTACACCTTC. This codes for CSAITQPNYGYTF.

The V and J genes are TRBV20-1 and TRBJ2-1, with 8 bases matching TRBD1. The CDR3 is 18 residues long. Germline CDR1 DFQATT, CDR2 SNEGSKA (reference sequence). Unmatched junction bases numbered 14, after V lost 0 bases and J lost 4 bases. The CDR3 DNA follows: TGCAGTGCTAGAGACAAAGATATGTGGCAGGGGGCTTACAATGAGCAGTTCTTC. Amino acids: CSARDKDMWQGAYNEQFF.

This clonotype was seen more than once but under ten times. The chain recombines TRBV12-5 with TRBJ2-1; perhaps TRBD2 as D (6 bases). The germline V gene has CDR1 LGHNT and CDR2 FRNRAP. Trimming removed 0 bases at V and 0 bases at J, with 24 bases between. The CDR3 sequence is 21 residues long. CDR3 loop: CASGLVGYLMRDKNSYNEQFF. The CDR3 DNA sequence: TGTGCTAGTGGTTTGGTAGGGTATTTAATGCGGGATAAAAACTCCTACAATGAGCAGTTCTTC.

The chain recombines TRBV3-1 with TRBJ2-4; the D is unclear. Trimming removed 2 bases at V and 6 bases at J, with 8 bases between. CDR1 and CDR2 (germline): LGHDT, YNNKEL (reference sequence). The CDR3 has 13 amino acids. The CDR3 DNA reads TGTGCCAGCAGCCAAAAGGGTGCAAACATTCAGTACTTC. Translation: CASSQKGANIQYF.

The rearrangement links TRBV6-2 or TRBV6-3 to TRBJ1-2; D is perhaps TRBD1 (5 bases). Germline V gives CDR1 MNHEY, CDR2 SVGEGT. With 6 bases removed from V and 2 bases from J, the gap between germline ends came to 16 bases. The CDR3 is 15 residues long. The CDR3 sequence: CASSNPTTVNYGYTF. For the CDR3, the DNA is TGTGCCAGCAGCAACCCCACGACAGTCAACTATGGCTACACCTTC.

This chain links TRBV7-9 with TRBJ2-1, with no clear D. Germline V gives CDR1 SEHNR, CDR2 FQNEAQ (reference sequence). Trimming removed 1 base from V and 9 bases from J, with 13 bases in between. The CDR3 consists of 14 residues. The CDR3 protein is CASSLDLVYGEQFF. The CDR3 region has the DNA TGTGCCAGCAGCTTAGATCTAGTGTACGGTGAGCAGTTCTTC.

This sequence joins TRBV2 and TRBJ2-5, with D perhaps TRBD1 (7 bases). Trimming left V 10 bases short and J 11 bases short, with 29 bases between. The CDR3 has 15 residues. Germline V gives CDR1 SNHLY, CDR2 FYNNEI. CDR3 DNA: TGTGCCACCCCTTTACTAGCAGGGGGGATCGATGAGCAGTACTTC. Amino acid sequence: CATPLLAGGIDEQYF.

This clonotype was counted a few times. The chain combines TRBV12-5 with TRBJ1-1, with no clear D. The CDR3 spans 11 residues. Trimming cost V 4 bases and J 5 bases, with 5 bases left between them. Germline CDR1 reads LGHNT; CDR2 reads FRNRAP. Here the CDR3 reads CASGSRTEAFF. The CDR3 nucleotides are TGTGCTAGTGGTTCGCGGACTGAAGCTTTCTTT.

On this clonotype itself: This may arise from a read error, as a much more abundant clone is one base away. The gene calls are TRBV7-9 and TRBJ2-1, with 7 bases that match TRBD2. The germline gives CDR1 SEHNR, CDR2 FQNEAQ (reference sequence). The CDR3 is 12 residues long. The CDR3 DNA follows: TGTTCCAGCAGCTTACTAGCGAATGAGCAGTTCTTC. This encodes CSSSLLANEQFF.

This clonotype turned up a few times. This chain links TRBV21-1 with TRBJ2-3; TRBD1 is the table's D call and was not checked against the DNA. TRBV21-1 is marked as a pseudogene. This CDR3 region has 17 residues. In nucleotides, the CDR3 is TGTGCCAGCAGCAATCTGGGGGGCCGTGCTAGCACAGATACGCAGTATTTT. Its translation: CASSNLGGRASTDTQYF.

CDR3 nucleotide sequence: TGTGCCAGCAGGTCTATAGCGTCCCGCACAGATACGCAGTATTTT. Its protein is CASRSIASRTDTQYF. The chain has TRBV12-3 or TRBV12-4 and TRBJ2-3; the D gene is possibly TRBD2 (5 bases). CDR3 length: 15 residues. Deletions cut 6 bases from V and 1 base from J, with 14 bases between.

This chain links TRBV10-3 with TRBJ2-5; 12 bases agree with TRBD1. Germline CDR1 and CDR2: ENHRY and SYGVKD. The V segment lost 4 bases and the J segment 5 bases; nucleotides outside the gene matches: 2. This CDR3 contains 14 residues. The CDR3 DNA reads TGTGCCATCAGTGGGGACAGGGGGCCTGAGACCCAGTACTTC. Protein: CAISGDRGPETQYF.

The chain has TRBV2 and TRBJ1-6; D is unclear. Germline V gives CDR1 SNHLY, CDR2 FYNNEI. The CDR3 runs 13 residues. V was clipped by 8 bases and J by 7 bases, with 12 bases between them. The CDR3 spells CASAGQENSPLHF. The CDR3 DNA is TGTGCCAGCGCCGGGCAAGAAAATTCACCCCTCCACTTT.

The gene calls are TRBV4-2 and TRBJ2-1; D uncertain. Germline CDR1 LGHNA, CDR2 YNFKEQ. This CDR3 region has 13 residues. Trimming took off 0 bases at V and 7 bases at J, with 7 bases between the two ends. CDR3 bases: TGTGCCAGCAGCCAAGATGGGGAAAATGAGCAGTTCTTC. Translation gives CASSQDGENEQFF.

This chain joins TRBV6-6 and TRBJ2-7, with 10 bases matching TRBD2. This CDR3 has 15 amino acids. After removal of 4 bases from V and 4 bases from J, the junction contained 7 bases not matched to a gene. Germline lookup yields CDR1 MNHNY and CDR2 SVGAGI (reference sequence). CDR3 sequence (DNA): TGTGCCAGCAGTTGGATTAGCGGGGGGTTTTACGAGCAGTACTTC. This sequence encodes CASSWISGGFYEQYF.

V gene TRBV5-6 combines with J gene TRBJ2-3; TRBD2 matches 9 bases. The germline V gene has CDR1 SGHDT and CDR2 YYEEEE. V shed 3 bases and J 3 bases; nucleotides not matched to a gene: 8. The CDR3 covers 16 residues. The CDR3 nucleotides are TGTGCCAGCAGCTCAGATAGCGGGGGAACTACAGATACGCAGTATTTT. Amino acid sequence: CASSSDSGGTTDTQYF.

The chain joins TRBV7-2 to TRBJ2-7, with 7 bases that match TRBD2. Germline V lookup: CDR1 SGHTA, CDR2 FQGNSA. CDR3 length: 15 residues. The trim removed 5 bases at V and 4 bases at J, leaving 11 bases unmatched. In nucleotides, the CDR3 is TGTGCCAGCAGCCGGACTAGTCGCGAGATTTACGAGCAGTACTTC. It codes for CASSRTSREIYEQYF.

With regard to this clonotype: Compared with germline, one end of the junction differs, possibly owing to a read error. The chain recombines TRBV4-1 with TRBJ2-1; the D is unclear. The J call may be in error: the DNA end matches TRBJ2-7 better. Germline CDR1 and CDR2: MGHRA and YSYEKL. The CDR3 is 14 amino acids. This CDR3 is CVSSQDSWGYEQYF. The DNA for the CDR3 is TGCGTCAGCAGCCAAGATTCCTGGGGCTACGAGCAGTACTTC.

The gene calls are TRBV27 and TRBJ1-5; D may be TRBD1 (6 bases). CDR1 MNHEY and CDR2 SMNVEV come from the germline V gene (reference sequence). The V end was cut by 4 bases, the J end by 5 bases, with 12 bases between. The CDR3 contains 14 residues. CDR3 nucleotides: TGTGCCAGCAGTTGGGCAGGGGCCGATCAGCCCCAGCATTTT. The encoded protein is CASSWAGADQPQHF.

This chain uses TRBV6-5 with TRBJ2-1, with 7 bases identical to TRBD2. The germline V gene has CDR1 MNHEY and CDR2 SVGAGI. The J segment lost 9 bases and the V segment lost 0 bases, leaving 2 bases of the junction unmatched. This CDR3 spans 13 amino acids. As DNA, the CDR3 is TGTGCCAGCAGTTACTCAGCGGGGAGTGAGCAGTTCTTC. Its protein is CASSYSAGSEQFF.

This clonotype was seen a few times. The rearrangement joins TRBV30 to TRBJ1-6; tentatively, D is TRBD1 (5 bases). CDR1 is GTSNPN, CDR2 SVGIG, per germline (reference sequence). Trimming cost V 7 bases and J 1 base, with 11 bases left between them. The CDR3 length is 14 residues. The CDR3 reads CAYRGLSYNSPLHF. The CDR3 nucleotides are TGTGCCTATCGGGGACTTTCCTATAATTCACCCCTCCACTTT.

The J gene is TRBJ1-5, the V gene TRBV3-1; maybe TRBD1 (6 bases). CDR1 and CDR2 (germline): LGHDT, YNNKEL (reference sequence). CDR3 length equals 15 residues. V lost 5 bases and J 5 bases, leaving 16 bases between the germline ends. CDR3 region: CASSSSQGGYQPQHF. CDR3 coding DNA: TGTGCCAGCAGCTCGTCACAGGGAGGCTATCAGCCCCAGCATTTT.

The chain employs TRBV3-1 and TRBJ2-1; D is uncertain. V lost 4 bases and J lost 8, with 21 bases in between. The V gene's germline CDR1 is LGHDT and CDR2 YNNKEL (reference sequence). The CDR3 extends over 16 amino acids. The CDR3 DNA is TGTGCCAGCAGCCCCCCCCCACAATCCTATGAGGATGAGCAGTTCTTC. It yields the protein CASSPPPQSYEDEQFF.

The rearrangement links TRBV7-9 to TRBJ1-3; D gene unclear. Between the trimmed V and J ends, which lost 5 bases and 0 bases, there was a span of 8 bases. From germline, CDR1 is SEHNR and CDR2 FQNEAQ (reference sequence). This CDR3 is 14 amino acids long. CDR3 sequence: CASSPGISGNTIYF. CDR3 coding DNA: TGTGCCAGCAGCCCGGGGATCTCTGGAAACACCATATATTTT.

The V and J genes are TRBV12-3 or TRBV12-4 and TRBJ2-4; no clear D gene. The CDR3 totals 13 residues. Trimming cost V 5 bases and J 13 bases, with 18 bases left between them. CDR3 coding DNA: TGTGCCAGCAGTCCTGGTGGGTCTCGTAAGCAGTACTTC. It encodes CASSPGGSRKQYF.

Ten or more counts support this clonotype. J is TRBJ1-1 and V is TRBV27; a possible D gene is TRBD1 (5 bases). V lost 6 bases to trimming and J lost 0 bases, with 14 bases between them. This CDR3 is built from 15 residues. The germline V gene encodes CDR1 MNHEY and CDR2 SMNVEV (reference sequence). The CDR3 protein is CASSRAAGMNTEAFF. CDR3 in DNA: TGTGCCAGCAGCCGGGCCGCAGGGATGAACACTGAAGCTTTCTTT.

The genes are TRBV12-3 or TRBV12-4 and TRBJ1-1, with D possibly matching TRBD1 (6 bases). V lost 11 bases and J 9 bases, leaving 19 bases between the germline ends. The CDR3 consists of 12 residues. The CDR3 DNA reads TGTGCCGGCACCTCCGGACAGACTAAAGCTTTCTTT. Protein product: CAGTSGQTKAFF.

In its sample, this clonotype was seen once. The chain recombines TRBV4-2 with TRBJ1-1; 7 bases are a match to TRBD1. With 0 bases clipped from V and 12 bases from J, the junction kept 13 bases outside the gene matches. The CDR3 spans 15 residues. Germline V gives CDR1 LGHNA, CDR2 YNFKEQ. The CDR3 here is CASSQEGGTGELTFF. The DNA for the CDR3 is TGTGCCAGCAGCCAAGAGGGGGGCACAGGGGAGTTGACTTTCTTT.

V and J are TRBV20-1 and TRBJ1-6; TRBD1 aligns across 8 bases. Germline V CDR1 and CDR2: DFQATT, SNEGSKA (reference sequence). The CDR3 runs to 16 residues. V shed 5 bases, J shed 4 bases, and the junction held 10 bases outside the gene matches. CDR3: CSAGSGTGAYNSPLHF. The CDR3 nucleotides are TGCAGTGCTGGATCCGGGACAGGCGCTTATAATTCACCCCTCCACTTT.